These 10 T cell receptor beta chains came from one sample sequenced in a study of OX40 agonist ivuxolimab in advanced cancers. The assay was immunoSEQ multiplex PCR, and TCRdb's table has in-frame clones only and misses some. The sample holds 40,000 to 55,000 clones, roughly nine tenths seen once. The sequences come from CD4+ or CD8+ T cells sorted from blood, collected in a trial of the OX40 agonist ivuxolimab. These receptors were collected from an adult with an advanced solid tumor such as melanoma, head and neck, liver or kidney cancer.

The rearrangement joins TRBV5-1 to TRBJ2-1, with TRBD2 identical over 8 bases. Germline V gene sequence: CDR1 SGHRS, CDR2 YFSETQ. The V segment lost 4 bases and the J segment 12 bases; nucleotides outside the gene matches: 24. The CDR3 sequence is 18 residues long. The CDR3 sequence: CASSHTPSPGLVGSGQFF. The CDR3 DNA sequence: TGCGCCAGCAGCCACACACCTAGTCCGGGACTAGTCGGGTCAGGGCAGTTCTTC.

The V gene is TRBV30, the J gene TRBJ2-5; 8 bases map to TRBD2. Trimming at V came to 0 bases and at J to 2 bases, leaving 5 bases not matched to a gene. This CDR3 has 15 amino acids. The V gene's germline CDR1 is GTSNPN and CDR2 SVGIG (reference sequence). The CDR3 spells CAWSVGLGAQETQYF. DNA for the CDR3: TGTGCCTGGAGTGTGGGACTAGGGGCACAAGAGACCCAGTACTTC.

V is TRBV5-1 and J is TRBJ2-3; TRBD1 matches 8 bases. J gave up 2 bases and V 5 bases, and 7 bases lay outside the gene matches. The germline gives CDR1 SGHRS, CDR2 YFSETQ. The CDR3 runs 15 residues. CDR3 coding DNA: TGCGCCAGCAGTTCAACAGGGGGTTACACAGATACGCAGTATTTT. This gives the protein CASSSTGGYTDTQYF.

J is TRBJ2-2 and V is TRBV19; no reliable D call. This CDR3 comprises 13 residues. The germline V and J ends were trimmed by 3 bases and 4 bases, with 6 bases remaining between them. Germline V lookup: CDR1 LNHDA, CDR2 SQIVND (reference sequence). The CDR3 sequence is CASSIQSTGELFF. The CDR3 DNA reads TGTGCCAGTAGTATCCAGAGCACCGGGGAGCTGTTTTTT.

The J gene is TRBJ2-7, the V gene TRBV5-6; no definite D call. The CDR3 length is 15 residues. Germline values: CDR1 SGHDT, CDR2 YYEEEE. The ends were cut back, 4 bases at V and 2 bases at J, with 16 bases in the middle. CDR3 sequence (DNA): TGTGCCAGCAGCCCGGGTGGGGTCCACCCCTACGAGCAGTACTTC. This translates into CASSPGGVHPYEQYF.

V is TRBV5-1 and J is TRBJ2-5; maybe TRBD2 (5 bases). CDR3 size: 15 residues. The V end was cut by 1 base, the J end by 5 bases, with 15 bases between. The germline CDR1 and CDR2 sequences are SGHRS and YFSETQ. This CDR3 is CASSLTGNGLETQYF. Here the CDR3 DNA reads TGCGCCAGCAGCTTGACGGGGAATGGTTTGGAGACCCAGTACTTC.

This clone appeared a single time. The chain carries TRBV5-6 and TRBJ2-5; TRBD1 aligns across 9 bases. The CDR3 loop spans 16 amino acids. Germline assignment: CDR1 SGHDT and CDR2 YYEEEE. With V trimmed by 2 bases and J by 5 bases, 10 bases remained unmatched. CDR3 nucleotide sequence: TGTGCCAGCAGCTTCGGGACAGGGTTCATAGGTGAGACCCAGTACTTC. The encoded protein is CASSFGTGFIGETQYF.

CDR3 sequence: CASSPPGGLNTIYF. The CDR3 nucleotides are TGTGCCAGCTCACCACCGGGAGGGTTAAACACCATATATTTT. This chain uses TRBV18 with TRBJ1-3; D remains ambiguous. This CDR3 has 14 amino acids. Looked up from germline, CDR1 is KGHSH and CDR2 is LQKENI. V was cut by 0 bases and J by 6 bases, with 9 bases left in between.

This clone was detected a few times. The chain links TRBV6-5 to TRBJ2-2; D remains unclear. Germline V gene lookup returns CDR1 MNHEY and CDR2 SVGAGI. The CDR3 covers 16 residues. The V end lost 0 bases, the J end lost 7 bases, and 15 bases lay between the germline ends. CDR3 sequence: CASSYSAWGTGGELFF. CDR3 bases: TGTGCCAGCAGTTACTCTGCGTGGGGTACCGGCGGGGAGCTGTTTTTT.

The CDR3 DNA sequence: TGTGCCAGCAGGGACGGACAGGGGGGAAGGGAGACCCAGTACTTC. Its translation is CASRDGQGGRETQYF. The chain couples TRBV27 to TRBJ2-5, with 10 bases matching TRBD1. The CDR3 has 15 amino acids. Germline V gene sequence: CDR1 MNHEY, CDR2 SMNVEV (reference sequence). The ends lost 6 bases at V and 5 bases at J; junction bases unmatched: 9.